This TCR beta chain is drawn from a study of blood T cell repertoires in COVID-19. The CDR3 consists of 13 residues. Germline loops: CDR1 SGHRS, CDR2 YFSETQ. With 4 bases clipped from V and 4 bases from J, the junction kept 2 bases outside the gene matches. The protocol was immunoSEQ multiplex PCR, while the TCRdb copy is restricted to in-frame clones and leaves out a portion. The data hold 200,000 to 250,000 clones, with over 75% observed a single time. V usage is TRBV5-1 and J usage is TRBJ1-3; 7 nucleotides agree with TRBD1. This TCR derives from a woman in her thirties or forties with acute COVID-19. The sequenced sample consisted of PBMCs or T cells enriched from blood (not recorded which). The CDR3 DNA reads TGCGCCAGCAGCGGACAGGTGGGAAACACCATATATTTT. It codes for CASSGQVGNTIYF.